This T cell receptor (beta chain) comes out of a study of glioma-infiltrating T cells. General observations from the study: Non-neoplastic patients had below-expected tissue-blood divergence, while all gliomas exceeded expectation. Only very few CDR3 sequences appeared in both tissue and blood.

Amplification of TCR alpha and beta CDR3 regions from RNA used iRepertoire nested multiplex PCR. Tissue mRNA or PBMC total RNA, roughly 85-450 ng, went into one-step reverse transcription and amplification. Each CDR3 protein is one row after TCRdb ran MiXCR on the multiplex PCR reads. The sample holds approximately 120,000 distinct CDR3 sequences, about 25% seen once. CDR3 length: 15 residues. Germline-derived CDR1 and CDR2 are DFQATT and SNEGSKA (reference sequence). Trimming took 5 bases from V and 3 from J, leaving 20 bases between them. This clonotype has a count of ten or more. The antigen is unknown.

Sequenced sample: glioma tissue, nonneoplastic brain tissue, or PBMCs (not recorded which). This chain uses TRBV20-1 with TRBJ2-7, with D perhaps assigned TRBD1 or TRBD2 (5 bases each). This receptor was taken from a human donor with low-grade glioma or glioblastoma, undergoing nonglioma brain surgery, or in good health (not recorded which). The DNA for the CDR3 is TGCAGTGCTCTCGGGGCAGGATTTGTAAGCTACGAGCAGTACTTC. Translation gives CSALGAGFVSYEQYF.